What follows describes a single T cell receptor beta chain. The sample originates from a study of cytomegalovirus exposure and HLA in healthy donors. PCR employed 60 Vbeta and 13 Jbeta primers. The table came from immunoSEQ multiplex PCR; TCRdb's copy has only in-frame clones and leaves some out. The sample lists tens of thousands of clones, approximately 87% seen once, with roughly 2.5% in the top ten. The V end lost 5 bases, the J end lost 2 bases, and 12 bases lay between the germline ends. Germline CDR1 LNHNV, CDR2 YYDKDF (reference sequence). The CDR3 contains 14 residues. This sequence joins TRBV15 and TRBJ1-1; D is uncertain. The sequencing sample was made of PBMCs. The clonotype originates from a boy younger than 18 in good health and CMV-seronegative. CDR3 amino acids: CATSLRRGNTEAFF. In DNA, the CDR3 is TGTGCCACCAGCCTTCGTCGGGGAAACACTGAAGCTTTCTTT.